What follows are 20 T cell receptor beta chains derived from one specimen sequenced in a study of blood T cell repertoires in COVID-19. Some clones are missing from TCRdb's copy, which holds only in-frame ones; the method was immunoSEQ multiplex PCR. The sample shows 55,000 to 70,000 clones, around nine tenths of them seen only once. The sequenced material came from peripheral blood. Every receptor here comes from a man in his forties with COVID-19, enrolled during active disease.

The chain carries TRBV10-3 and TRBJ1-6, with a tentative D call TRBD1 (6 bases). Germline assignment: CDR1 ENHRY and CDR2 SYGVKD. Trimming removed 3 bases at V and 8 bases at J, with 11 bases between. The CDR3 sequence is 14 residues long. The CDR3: CAISEQGLDSPLHF. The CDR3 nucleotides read TGTGCCATCAGTGAACAGGGTTTAGATTCACCCCTCCACTTT.

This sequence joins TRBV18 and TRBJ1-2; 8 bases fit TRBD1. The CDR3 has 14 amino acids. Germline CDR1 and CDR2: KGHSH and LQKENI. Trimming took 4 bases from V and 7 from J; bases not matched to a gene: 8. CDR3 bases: TGTGCCAGCTCACACGGACAGGGTTCTAGTGGCTACACCTTC. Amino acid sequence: CASSHGQGSSGYTF.

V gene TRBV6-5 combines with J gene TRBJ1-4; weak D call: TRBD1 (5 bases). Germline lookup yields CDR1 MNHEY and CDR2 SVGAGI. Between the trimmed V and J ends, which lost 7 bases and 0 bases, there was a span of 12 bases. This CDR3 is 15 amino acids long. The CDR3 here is CASTRDSATNEKLFF. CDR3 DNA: TGTGCCAGCACCCGAGACAGTGCAACTAATGAAAAACTGTTTTTT.

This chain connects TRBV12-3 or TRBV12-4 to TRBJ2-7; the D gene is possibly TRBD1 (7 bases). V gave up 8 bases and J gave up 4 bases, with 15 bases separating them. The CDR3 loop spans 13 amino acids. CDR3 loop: CASQGGHWYEQYF. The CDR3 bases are TGTGCCAGCCAGGGGGGTCATTGGTACGAGCAGTACTTC.

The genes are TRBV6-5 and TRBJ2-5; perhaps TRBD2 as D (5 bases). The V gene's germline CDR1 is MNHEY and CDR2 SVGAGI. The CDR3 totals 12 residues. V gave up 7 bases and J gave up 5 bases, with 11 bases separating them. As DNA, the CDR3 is TGTGCCAGCAACCCTAGCAGCGAGACCCAGTACTTC. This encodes CASNPSSETQYF.

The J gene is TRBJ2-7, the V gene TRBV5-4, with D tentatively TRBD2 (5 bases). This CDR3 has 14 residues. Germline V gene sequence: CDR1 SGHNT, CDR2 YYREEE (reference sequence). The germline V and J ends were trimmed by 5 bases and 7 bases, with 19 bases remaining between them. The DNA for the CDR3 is TGTGCCAGCAGTTTTCTCGGGCGGCCGGGGGAGCAGTACTTC. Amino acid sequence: CASSFLGRPGEQYF.

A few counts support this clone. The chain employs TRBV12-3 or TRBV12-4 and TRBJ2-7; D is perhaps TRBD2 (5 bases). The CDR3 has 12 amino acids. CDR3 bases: TGTGTCTACGCTGACGGGAACTACGAGCAGTACTTC. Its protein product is CVYADGNYEQYF.

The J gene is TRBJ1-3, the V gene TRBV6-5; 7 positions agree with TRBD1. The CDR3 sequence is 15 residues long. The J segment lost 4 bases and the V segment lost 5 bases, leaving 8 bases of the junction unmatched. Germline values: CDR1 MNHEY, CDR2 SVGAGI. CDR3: CASSPTTGSGNTIYF. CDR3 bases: TGTGCCAGCAGTCCAACGACAGGGTCCGGAAACACCATATATTTT.

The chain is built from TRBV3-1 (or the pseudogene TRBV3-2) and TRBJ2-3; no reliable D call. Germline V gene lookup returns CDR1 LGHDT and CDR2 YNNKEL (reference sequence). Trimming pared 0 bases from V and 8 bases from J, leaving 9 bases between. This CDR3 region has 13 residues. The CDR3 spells CASSQDARSTQYF. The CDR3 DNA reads TGTGCCAGCAGCCAAGATGCAAGGAGTACGCAGTATTTT.

CDR3 sequence (DNA): TGTGCCAGCAGCTTCCAGGGGGGTAAGACCCAGTACTTC. Translating it yields CASSFQGGKTQYF. This sequence joins TRBV3-1 (or the pseudogene TRBV3-2) and TRBJ2-5; weak D call: TRBD1 (7 bases). This CDR3 is 13 amino acids long. CDR1 and CDR2 (germline): LGHDT, YNNKEL (reference sequence). With 5 bases removed from V and 6 bases from J, the gap between germline ends came to 13 bases.

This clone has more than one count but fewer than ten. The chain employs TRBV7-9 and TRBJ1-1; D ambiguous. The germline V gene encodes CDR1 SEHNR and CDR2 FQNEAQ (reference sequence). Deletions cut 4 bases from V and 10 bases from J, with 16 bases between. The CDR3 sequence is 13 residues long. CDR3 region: CASSSLGRERAFF. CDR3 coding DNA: TGTGCCAGCAGCTCGCTTGGGAGGGAACGAGCTTTCTTT.

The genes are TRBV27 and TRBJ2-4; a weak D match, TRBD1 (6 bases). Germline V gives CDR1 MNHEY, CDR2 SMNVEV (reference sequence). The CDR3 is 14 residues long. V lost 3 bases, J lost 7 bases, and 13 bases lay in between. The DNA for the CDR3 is TGTGCCAGCAGTTTTTTGGGGGCCCGTAACATTCAGTACTTC. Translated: CASSFLGARNIQYF.

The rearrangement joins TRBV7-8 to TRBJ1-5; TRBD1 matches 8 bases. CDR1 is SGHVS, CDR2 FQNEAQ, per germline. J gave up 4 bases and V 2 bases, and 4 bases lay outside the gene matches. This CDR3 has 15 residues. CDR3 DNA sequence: TGTGCCAGCAGCTTAAATACAGGGGGGAATCAGCCCCAGCATTTT. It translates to CASSLNTGGNQPQHF.

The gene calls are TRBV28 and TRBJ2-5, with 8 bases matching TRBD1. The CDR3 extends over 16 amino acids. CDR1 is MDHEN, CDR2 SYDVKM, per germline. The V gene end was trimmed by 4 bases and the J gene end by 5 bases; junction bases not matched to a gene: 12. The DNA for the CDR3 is TGTGCCAGCAGTTCAACCGGGACAGGTTTGAGGGAGACCCAGTACTTC. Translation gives CASSSTGTGLRETQYF.

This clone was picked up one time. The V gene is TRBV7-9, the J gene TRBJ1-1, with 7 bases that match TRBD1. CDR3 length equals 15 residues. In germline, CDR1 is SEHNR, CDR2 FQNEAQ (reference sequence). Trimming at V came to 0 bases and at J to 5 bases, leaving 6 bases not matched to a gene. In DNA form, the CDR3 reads TGTGCCAGCAGCTTAGCGCTAGGGGGCTGGACTGAAGCTTTCTTT. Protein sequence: CASSLALGGWTEAFF. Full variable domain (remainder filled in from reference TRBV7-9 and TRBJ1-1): DTGVSQNPRHKITKRGQNVTFRCDPISEHNRLYWYRQTLGQGPEFLTYFQNEAQLEKSRLLSDRFSAERPKGSFSTLEIQRTEQGDSAMYLCASSLALGGWTEAFFGQGTRLTVV.

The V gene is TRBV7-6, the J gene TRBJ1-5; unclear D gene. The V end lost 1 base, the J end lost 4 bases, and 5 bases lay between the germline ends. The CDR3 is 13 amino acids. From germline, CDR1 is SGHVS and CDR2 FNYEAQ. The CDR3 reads CASSLDQNQPQHF. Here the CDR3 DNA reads TGTGCCAGCAGCTTAGACCAGAATCAGCCCCAGCATTTT.

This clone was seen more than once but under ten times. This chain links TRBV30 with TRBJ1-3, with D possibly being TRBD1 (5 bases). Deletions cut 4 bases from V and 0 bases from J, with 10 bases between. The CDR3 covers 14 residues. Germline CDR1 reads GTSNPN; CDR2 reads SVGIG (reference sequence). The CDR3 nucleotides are TGTGCCTGGAAAAGACAGTACTCTGGAAACACCATATATTTT. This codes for CAWKRQYSGNTIYF.

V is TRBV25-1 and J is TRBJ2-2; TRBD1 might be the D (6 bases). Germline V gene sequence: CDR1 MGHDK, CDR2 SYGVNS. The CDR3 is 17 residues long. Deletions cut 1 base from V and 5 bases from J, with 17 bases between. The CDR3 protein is CASSEWGTQAPTGELFF. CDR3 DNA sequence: TGTGCCAGCAGTGAATGGGGGACACAAGCGCCTACCGGGGAGCTGTTTTTT. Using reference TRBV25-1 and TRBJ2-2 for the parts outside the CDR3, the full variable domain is EADIYQTPRYLVIGTGKKITLECSQTMGHDKMYWYQQDPGMELHLIHYSYGVNSTEKGDLSSESTVSRIRTEHFPLTLESARPSHTSQYLCASSEWGTQAPTGELFFGEGSRLTVL.

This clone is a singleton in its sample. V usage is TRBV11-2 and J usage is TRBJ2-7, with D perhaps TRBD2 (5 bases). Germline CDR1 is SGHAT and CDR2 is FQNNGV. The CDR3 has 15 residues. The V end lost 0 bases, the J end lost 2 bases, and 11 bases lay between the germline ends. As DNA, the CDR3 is TGTGCCAGCAGCTTAGATTACGACGGGACCTACGAGCAGTACTTC. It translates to CASSLDYDGTYEQYF.

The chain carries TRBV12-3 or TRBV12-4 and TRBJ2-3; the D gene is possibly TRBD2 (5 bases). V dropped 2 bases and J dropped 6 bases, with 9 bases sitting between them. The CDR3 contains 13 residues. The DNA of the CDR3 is TGTGCCAGCAGTTTACGGGGAACGGATACGCAGTATTTT. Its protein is CASSLRGTDTQYF.